One sample yielded the 29 T cell receptor beta chains listed below, sequenced in a study of PD-1 blockade in classical Hodgkin lymphoma. Each patient's relapse followed autologous stem cell transplantation, and brentuximab vedotin exposure varied. TCRdb's copy holds only in-frame clones and misses some; the assay was immunoSEQ multiplex PCR. In the table there are roughly 90,000 clones, roughly 76% of which are singletons. Sequences were derived from peripheral blood mononuclear cells (PBMCs), sampled before the second cycle of nivolumab. These receptors all stem from a human donor with classical Hodgkin lymphoma.

The chain recombines TRBV30 with TRBJ1-2; the match to TRBD1 covers 10 bases. From germline, CDR1 is GTSNPN and CDR2 SVGIG (reference sequence). After removal of 7 bases from V and 6 bases from J, the junction contained 8 bases not matched to a gene. This CDR3 is built from 13 residues. In DNA, the CDR3 is TGTGCCTCTCAGCAGGGGACAGGGGATGGCTACACCTTC. Its translation: CASQQGTGDGYTF.

The chain uses TRBV5-8 and TRBJ1-2; TRBD1 is a possible D gene (5 bases). The germline CDR1 and CDR2 sequences are SGHTS and YDEGEE. Trimming cost V 1 base and J 8 bases, with 9 bases left between them. The CDR3 sequence is 12 residues long. The CDR3 nucleotides are TGTGCCAGCAGCTTGACAGGATGGGGCTACACCTTC. It translates to CASSLTGWGYTF.

J is TRBJ2-7 and V is TRBV28; D gene ambiguous. Germline loops: CDR1 MDHEN, CDR2 SYDVKM. Trimming cost V 3 bases and J 2 bases, with 8 bases left between them. The CDR3 covers 13 residues. This CDR3 reads CASSLTTPYEQYF. The CDR3 DNA reads as TGTGCCAGCAGTTTGACAACGCCCTACGAGCAGTACTTC.

This clone was found a few times. The rearrangement uses TRBV5-6 and TRBJ2-7, with D perhaps being TRBD1 or TRBD2 (5 bases each). V was pared by 2 bases and J by 2 bases, with 11 bases between. Germline CDR1 SGHDT, CDR2 YYEEEE. There are 14 residues in the CDR3. CDR3 nucleotides: TGTGCCAGCAGCTTTACGGGACGGACCTACGAGCAGTACTTC. Amino acid sequence: CASSFTGRTYEQYF.

This chain joins TRBV7-2 and TRBJ2-7; D ambiguous. The germline CDR1 and CDR2 sequences are SGHTA and FQGNSA. V lost 0 bases and J 0 bases, leaving 6 bases between the germline ends. The CDR3 has 14 amino acids. The CDR3 spells CASSLAGSSYEQYF. Here the CDR3 DNA reads TGTGCCAGCAGCTTAGCGGGCAGCTCCTACGAGCAGTACTTC. Full variable domain (missing parts from reference TRBV7-2 and TRBJ2-7): GAGVSQSPSNKVTEKGKDVELRCDPISGHTALYWYRQSLGQGLEFLIYFQGNSAPDKSGLPSDRFSAERTGGSVSTLTIQRTQQEDSAVYLCASSLAGSSYEQYFGPGTRLTVT.

The sample holds a few counts of this clone. J is TRBJ1-5 and V is TRBV7-2, with D possibly matching TRBD1 (5 bases). The germline V gene has CDR1 SGHTA and CDR2 FQGNSA. Trimming took off 0 bases at V and 7 bases at J, with 13 bases between the two ends. CDR3 size: 15 residues. Here the CDR3 reads CASSLAGVGAQPQHF. CDR3 bases: TGTGCCAGCAGCTTAGCGGGGGTAGGGGCGCAGCCCCAGCATTTT. Complete variable domain (other parts from reference TRBV7-2 and TRBJ1-5): GAGVSQSPSNKVTEKGKDVELRCDPISGHTALYWYRQSLGQGLEFLIYFQGNSAPDKSGLPSDRFSAERTGGSVSTLTIQRTQQEDSAVYLCASSLAGVGAQPQHFGDGTRLSIL.

The chain employs TRBV15 and TRBJ1-1; no firm D call. The V and J ends lost 0 bases and 5 bases respectively, with 10 bases between them. This CDR3 has 14 residues. Germline V gene sequence: CDR1 LNHNV, CDR2 YYDKDF (reference sequence). This CDR3 is CATSRDLPGTEAFF. DNA of the CDR3: TGTGCCACCAGCAGAGATTTACCAGGAACTGAAGCTTTCTTT.

The chain uses TRBV7-3 and TRBJ2-7, with no clear D. This CDR3 is built from 12 residues. The germline gives CDR1 SGHTA, CDR2 FQGTGA. Trimming removed 2 bases from V and 7 bases from J, with 9 bases in between. The chain's CDR3 is CASSLGSGEQYF. In nucleotides, the CDR3 is TGTGCCAGCAGCTTAGGCAGTGGAGAGCAGTACTTC.

This sequence joins TRBV10-3 and TRBJ1-4; D not certain. Germline CDR1 is ENHRY and CDR2 is SYGVKD. V gave up 2 bases and J gave up 3 bases, with 7 bases separating them. CDR3 length: 14 residues. Here the CDR3 DNA reads TGTGCCATCAGTGAGGTTGTGTCTAATGAAAAACTGTTTTTT. Translation: CAISEVVSNEKLFF.

This clone has a handful of counts. The CDR3 nucleotides read TGTGCCAGCAGTGAAAGGGCGGTGGGGGAGACCCAGTACTTC. Translated: CASSERAVGETQYF. The V call is TRBV2, the J call TRBJ2-5; D remains ambiguous. The ends were cut back, 2 bases at V and 5 bases at J, with 12 bases in the middle. In germline, CDR1 is SNHLY, CDR2 FYNNEI. This CDR3 is 14 amino acids long.

The chain combines TRBV27 with TRBJ2-2, with TRBD1 matching over 10 bases. The CDR3 has 16 amino acids. Trimming at V came to 2 bases and at J to 6 bases, leaving 6 bases not matched to a gene. The germline CDR1 and CDR2 sequences are MNHEY and SMNVEV (reference sequence). In DNA, the CDR3 is TGTGCCAGCAGTTTAGGAGGGGGACAGGGGCCCGGGGAGCTGTTTTTT. Its protein is CASSLGGGQGPGELFF.

The chain couples TRBV7-6 to TRBJ2-7, with 7 bases that match TRBD2. Looked up from germline, CDR1 is SGHVS and CDR2 is FNYEAQ. The CDR3 extends over 14 amino acids. J lost 6 bases, V lost 1 base, and 6 bases had no gene match. The CDR3 DNA reads as TGTGCCAGCAGCTTAGGGAGCGGGATTGGCGAGCAGTACTTC. Amino acids: CASSLGSGIGEQYF.

The chain combines TRBV7-9 with TRBJ2-7, with a weak D call TRBD2 (6 bases). Germline-derived CDR1 and CDR2 are SEHNR and FQNEAQ (reference sequence). This CDR3 has 16 residues. V was pared by 5 bases and J by 5 bases, with 22 bases between. This CDR3 is CASSHRLMGGSDEQYF. The CDR3 bases are TGTGCCAGCAGCCACCGTTTGATGGGAGGTTCAGACGAGCAGTACTTC.

The CDR3 here is CAWSRQRETQYF. In DNA, the CDR3 is TGTGCCTGGAGTAGGCAGCGGGAGACCCAGTACTTC. This chain uses TRBV30 with TRBJ2-5; D may be TRBD2 (5 bases). V lost 2 bases, J lost 5 bases, and 9 bases lay in between. The CDR3 length is 12 residues. The germline V gene has CDR1 GTSNPN and CDR2 SVGIG (reference sequence).

The genes are TRBV28 and TRBJ1-1, with D maybe TRBD1 (5 bases). Trimming took 7 bases from V and 9 from J, leaving 15 bases between them. Per germline, CDR1 MDHEN and CDR2 SYDVKM. The CDR3 is 12 amino acids. The CDR3 protein is CASTSSGLQAFF. For the CDR3, the DNA is TGTGCCAGCACCAGTTCAGGGCTGCAAGCTTTCTTT.

V and J are TRBV28 and TRBJ2-1; a possible D gene is TRBD1 (5 bases). Germline V gene data show CDR1 as MDHEN and CDR2 as SYDVKM. With 4 bases removed from V and 0 bases from J, the gap between germline ends came to 13 bases. The CDR3 is 16 amino acids. The DNA for the CDR3 is TGTGCCAGCAGTTCGCTCAGGGTGAGCTCCTACAATGAGCAGTTCTTC. Its protein is CASSSLRVSSYNEQFF. Together with reference TRBV28 and TRBJ2-1, the CDR3 gives the full variable domain: DVKVTQSSRYLVKRTGEKVFLECVQDMDHENMFWYRQDPGLGLRLIYFSYDVKMKEKGDIPEGYSVSREKKERFSLILESASTNQTSMYLCASSSLRVSSYNEQFFGPGTRLTVL.

This clone was seen once. This chain links TRBV7-6 with TRBJ1-3; D gene uncertain. The CDR3 loop spans 16 amino acids. Germline lookup yields CDR1 SGHVS and CDR2 FNYEAQ. V dropped 0 bases and J dropped 0 bases, with 9 bases sitting between them. CDR3 loop: CASSLAIANSGNTIYF. CDR3 nucleotides: TGTGCCAGCAGCTTAGCAATAGCGAACTCTGGAAACACCATATATTTT.

With regard to this clone: Other DNA sequences from this sample encode an identical CDR3 as well. V gene TRBV30 combines with J gene TRBJ1-2; D perhaps matches TRBD1 (6 bases). CDR3 length: 13 amino acids. Looked up from germline, CDR1 is GTSNPN and CDR2 is SVGIG (reference sequence). The V end lost 2 bases, the J end lost 8 bases, and 15 bases lay between the germline ends. This CDR3 is CAWSTRGGYGYTF. CDR3 bases: TGTGCCTGGAGTACCAGAGGGGGATACGGCTACACCTTC. Full variable domain (remainder filled in from reference TRBV30 and TRBJ1-2): SQTIHQWPATLVQPVGSPLSLECTVEGTSNPNLYWYRQAAGRGLQLLFYSVGIGQISSEVPQNLSASRPQDRQFILSSKKLLLSDSGFYLCAWSTRGGYGYTFGSGTRLTVV.

This rearrangement joins TRBV7-9 to TRBJ2-7, with 9 bases fitting TRBD1. Unmatched junction bases numbered 15, after V lost 4 bases and J lost 2 bases. This CDR3 comprises 18 residues. CDR1 and CDR2 (germline): SEHNR, FQNEAQ (reference sequence). In nucleotides, the CDR3 is TGTGCCAGCAGCTCATACCCACCGGGACAGGGTGGCACCTACGAGCAGTACTTC. Translated: CASSSYPPGQGGTYEQYF.

This clone was counted once. V is TRBV28 and J is TRBJ2-1, with 9 bases identical to TRBD2. The CDR3 consists of 17 residues. The germline gives CDR1 MDHEN, CDR2 SYDVKM. The ends lost 9 bases at V and 3 bases at J; junction bases unmatched: 15. The CDR3 bases are TGTGCCAGTAGGGCTAGCGGGACAAACCCATACTACAATGAGCAGTTCTTC. Its translation is CASRASGTNPYYNEQFF.

The V call is TRBV2, the J call TRBJ2-5, with 8 nucleotides matching TRBD2. CDR1 SNHLY and CDR2 FYNNEI come from the germline V gene. Trimming took 6 bases from V and 4 from J; bases not matched to a gene: 7. The CDR3 has 14 amino acids. The chain's CDR3 is CASRKQAGAETQYF. CDR3 coding DNA: TGTGCCAGCAGAAAGCAAGCGGGAGCAGAGACCCAGTACTTC.

This clone was seen a few times. The CDR3 is CASSERGTGTGELFF. The DNA of the CDR3 is TGTGCCAGCAGCGAGAGGGGGACGGGCACCGGGGAGCTGTTTTTT. The chain couples TRBV9 to TRBJ2-2, with D possibly matching TRBD1 (6 bases). Germline V lookup: CDR1 SGDLS, CDR2 YYNGEE. The CDR3 loop spans 15 amino acids. With 3 bases removed from V and 4 bases from J, the gap between germline ends came to 13 bases.

The chain joins TRBV5-6 to TRBJ1-5, with 7 bases lining up with TRBD1. V shed 4 bases and J 6 bases; nucleotides not matched to a gene: 13. The germline CDR1 and CDR2 sequences are SGHDT and YYEEEE. The CDR3 extends over 16 amino acids. DNA for the CDR3: TGTGCCAGCAGCCGGACAGGAACAGGGTCAGGTCAGCCCCAGCATTTT. The encoded protein is CASSRTGTGSGQPQHF.

The V and J genes are TRBV4-1 and TRBJ1-5; D gene uncertain. This CDR3 comprises 16 residues. Germline CDR1 reads MGHRA; CDR2 reads YSYEKL. V was clipped by 0 bases and J by 0 bases, with 9 bases between them. CDR3 nucleotide sequence: TGCGCCAGCAGCCAAGATCACTCTTATAGCAATCAGCCCCAGCATTTT. This encodes CASSQDHSYSNQPQHF.

The V call is TRBV19, the J call TRBJ2-1; TRBD2 matches 7 bases. V trimming: 8 bases; J trimming: 4 bases; junction bases outside the gene matches: 11. The germline gives CDR1 LNHDA, CDR2 SQIVND (reference sequence). The CDR3 runs to 15 residues. CDR3 nucleotide sequence: TGTGCCAGTGGGTGGGTAGCGGGCCCTTACAATGAGCAGTTCTTC. Translated, it gives CASGWVAGPYNEQFF.

V and J are TRBV7-2 and TRBJ1-2; D remains unclear. V lost 1 base and J 7 bases, leaving 13 bases between the germline ends. Germline loops: CDR1 SGHTA, CDR2 FQGNSA. The CDR3 consists of 14 residues. The CDR3 spells CASSLDTGPLGYTF. The CDR3 DNA follows: TGTGCCAGCAGCTTAGACACGGGCCCCCTTGGCTACACCTTC.

The chain couples TRBV5-1 to TRBJ2-1; D not resolved. V lost 2 bases, J lost 1 base, and 7 bases lay in between. CDR1 is SGHRS and CDR2 is YFSETQ in the germline V gene. This CDR3 contains 14 residues. In DNA, the CDR3 is TGCGCCAGCAGCTTAGAGACTTCCTACAATGAGCAGTTCTTC. It is translated as CASSLETSYNEQFF.

The chain carries TRBV19 and TRBJ2-7, with 10 bases identical to TRBD2. Germline lookup yields CDR1 LNHDA and CDR2 SQIVND (reference sequence). CDR3 length: 15 amino acids. With V trimmed by 7 bases and J by 2 bases, 8 bases remained unmatched. The CDR3 reads CASTGTSERTYEQYF. For the CDR3, the DNA is TGTGCCAGTACCGGGACTAGCGAGCGAACCTACGAGCAGTACTTC.

This chain links TRBV10-3 with TRBJ2-7; TRBD2 matches at 8 bases. J gave up 6 bases and V 10 bases, and 14 bases lay outside the gene matches. CDR1 is ENHRY and CDR2 is SYGVKD in the germline V gene. The CDR3 contains 14 residues. CDR3 in amino acids: CATRGGAGVSEQYF. The CDR3, as DNA: TGTGCCACCCGGGGAGGAGCGGGAGTGTCCGAGCAGTACTTC.